This T cell receptor beta chain was recovered during a study of blood T cells in healthy people across ages. Findings of the study overall: With donor CMV status unknown, expanded clonotype changes were possibly confounded.

To note about this clonotype: Its cognate antigen is unknown.

A sample-barcoded 5' primer and a J-beta primer mix were used in a second PCR of roughly 7 to 11 cycles. TCRdb re-analysed the 5' RACE reads in MiXCR, keeping a single row per CDR3 protein. The sample lists fewer than 700,000 distinct CDR3 sequences, over 40% occurring once. Sequencing was carried out using blood. This receptor was obtained from a man older than 75 in good health.

CDR3 bases: TGTGCCAGCAGTTCCCAGGGTGCCAATGAGCAGTACTTC. It translates to CASSSQGANEQYF. The chain combines TRBV27 with TRBJ2-1; TRBD1 is a possible D gene (5 bases). The J call could be wrong; TRBJ2-7 is a better fit for the DNA end. The CDR3 covers 13 residues. From germline, CDR1 is MNHEY and CDR2 SMNVEV (reference sequence).